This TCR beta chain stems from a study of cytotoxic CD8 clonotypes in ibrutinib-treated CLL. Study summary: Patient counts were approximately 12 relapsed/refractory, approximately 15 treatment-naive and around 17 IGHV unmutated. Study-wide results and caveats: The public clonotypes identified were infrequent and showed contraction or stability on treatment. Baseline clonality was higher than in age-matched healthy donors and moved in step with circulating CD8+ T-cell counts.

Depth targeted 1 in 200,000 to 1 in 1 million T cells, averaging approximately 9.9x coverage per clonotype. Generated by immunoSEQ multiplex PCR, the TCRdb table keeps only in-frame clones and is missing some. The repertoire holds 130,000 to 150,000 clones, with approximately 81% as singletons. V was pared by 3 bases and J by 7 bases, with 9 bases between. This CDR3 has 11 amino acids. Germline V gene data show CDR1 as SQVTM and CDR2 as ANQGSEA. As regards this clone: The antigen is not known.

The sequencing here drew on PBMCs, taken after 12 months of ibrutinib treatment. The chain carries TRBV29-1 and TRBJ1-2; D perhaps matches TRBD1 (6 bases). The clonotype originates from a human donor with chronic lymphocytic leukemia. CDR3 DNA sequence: TGCAGCGTTGAGGAACAGGGTGGCTACACCTTC. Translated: CSVEEQGGYTF. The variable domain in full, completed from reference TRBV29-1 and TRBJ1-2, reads SAVISQKPSRDICQRGTSLTIQCQVDSQVTMMFWYRQQPGQSLTLIATANQGSEATYESGFVIDKFPISRPNLTFSTLTVSNMSPEDSSIYLCSVEEQGGYTFGSGTRLTVV.